These 20 T cell receptor beta chains originate from one sample sequenced in a study of cytomegalovirus exposure and HLA in healthy donors. Assay used: immunoSEQ multiplex PCR; TCRdb lists only in-frame clones, some missing. The sample lists roughly 100,000 clones, about 88% occurring once. The sample comprised PBMCs. These TCRs come from a woman aged 18-29 years in good health and CMV-seropositive.

The rearrangement joins TRBV9 to TRBJ1-1; D is undetermined. This CDR3 region has 14 residues. Germline V gene lookup returns CDR1 SGDLS and CDR2 YYNGEE. V was clipped by 0 bases and J by 6 bases, with 12 bases between them. The CDR3 reads CASSVAGPEAEAFF. DNA for the CDR3: TGTGCCAGCAGCGTAGCTGGGCCCGAAGCTGAAGCTTTCTTT.

Concerning this clone itself: The junction does not match germline at one end; this may be a read error. V and J are TRBV11-3 and TRBJ1-6, with a tentative D call TRBD1 (6 bases). This CDR3 spans 12 amino acids. From germline, CDR1 is SGHNT and CDR2 YENEEA. The CDR3 protein is CASSGRTGPGFF. CDR3 sequence (DNA): TGTGCCAGCAGCGGACGAACAGGGCCGGGGTTCTTT.

V gene TRBV6-1 combines with J gene TRBJ1-5; the D gene is possibly TRBD1 (5 bases). CDR3 length: 17 residues. V lost 2 bases and J lost 6, with 20 bases in between. Per the germline V gene, CDR1 is MNHNS and CDR2 is SASEGT. The CDR3 DNA reads as TGTGCCAGCAGTGAAAAGGGGCTAGCGGGGGGAGGTCAGCCCCAGCATTTT. Protein sequence: CASSEKGLAGGGQPQHF.

The rearrangement uses TRBV19 and TRBJ2-7; perhaps TRBD1 as D (5 bases). Germline V gene sequence: CDR1 LNHDA, CDR2 SQIVND (reference sequence). The V gene lost 1 base and the J gene lost 1 base, with 11 bases spanning the gap. This CDR3 comprises 15 residues. The CDR3 nucleotides read TGTGCCAGTAGTATAGGCCAGGGCTCTTCCTACGAGCAGTACTTC. This encodes CASSIGQGSSYEQYF.

V and J are TRBV19 and TRBJ1-3, with 10 positions matching TRBD1. V shed 4 bases, J shed 0 bases, and the junction held 9 bases outside the gene matches. This CDR3 comprises 18 residues. Germline values: CDR1 LNHDA, CDR2 SQIVND (reference sequence). As DNA, the CDR3 is TGTGCCAGTAGTACGACAGGGGGCTGGGGAACCTCTGGAAACACCATATATTTT. Translation: CASSTTGGWGTSGNTIYF. The whole variable domain, filled in from reference TRBV19 and TRBJ1-3, reads DGGITQSPKYLFRKEGQNVTLSCEQNLNHDAMYWYRQDPGQGLRLIYYSQIVNDFQKGDIAEGYSVSREKKESFPLTVTSAQKNPTAFYLCASSTTGGWGTSGNTIYFGEGSWLTVV.

This clone occurred a few times. The chain has TRBV9 and TRBJ2-5; TRBD2 matches 10 bases. This CDR3 spans 17 amino acids. CDR1 and CDR2 from the germline V gene are SGDLS and YYNGEE. With 0 bases clipped from V and 5 bases from J, the junction kept 10 bases outside the gene matches. The CDR3 reads CASSVEQAGGPGETQYF. The CDR3 region has the DNA TGTGCCAGCAGCGTAGAACAAGCGGGAGGGCCTGGGGAGACCCAGTACTTC.

The chain combines TRBV27 with TRBJ1-2, with D perhaps TRBD1 (5 bases). Trimming cost V 3 bases and J 4 bases, with 9 bases left between them. CDR1 is MNHEY and CDR2 is SMNVEV in the germline V gene (reference sequence). This CDR3 region has 13 residues. In nucleotides, the CDR3 is TGTGCCAGCAGTTTTAAGACAGCCTATGGCTACACCTTC. This gives the protein CASSFKTAYGYTF.

This rearrangement joins TRBV5-4 to TRBJ2-1; 7 bases line up with TRBD2. CDR3 length equals 14 residues. Germline CDR1 and CDR2: SGHNT and YYREEE (reference sequence). Trimming took 4 bases from V and 7 from J; bases not matched to a gene: 8. DNA for the CDR3: TGTGCCAGCAGCCCGAGGGCGGGAGAAAATGAGCAGTTCTTC. It encodes CASSPRAGENEQFF.

The chain uses TRBV19 and TRBJ1-5; D perhaps matches TRBD1 (6 bases). Per germline, CDR1 LNHDA and CDR2 SQIVND (reference sequence). V lost 0 bases and J lost 7, with 13 bases in between. This CDR3 is 15 amino acids long. The CDR3 region is CASSIEARGEQPQHF. The CDR3 DNA follows: TGTGCCAGTAGTATAGAAGCCAGGGGAGAACAGCCCCAGCATTTT.

This sequence joins TRBV5-1 and TRBJ2-7, with D possibly matching TRBD2 (6 bases). V shed 4 bases and J shed 5 bases, with 13 bases lying between them. The CDR3 spans 13 residues. Per the germline V gene, CDR1 is SGHRS and CDR2 is YFSETQ. The CDR3 coding sequence is TGCGCCAGCAGCACCAGCCCGGGGGACGAGCAGTACTTC. Translating gives CASSTSPGDEQYF.

The chain employs TRBV19 and TRBJ2-2; possible D gene TRBD2, 5 bases. The CDR3 loop spans 12 amino acids. Trimming shortened V by 6 bases and J by 7 bases, and 9 bases separated the two germline ends. Germline CDR1 LNHDA, CDR2 SQIVND (reference sequence). CDR3 residues: CASRLGGGELFF. The CDR3 DNA reads as TGTGCCAGTAGACTAGGCGGCGGGGAGCTGTTTTTT.

The chain is built from TRBV10-1 and TRBJ1-5; 12 nucleotides agree with TRBD1. The CDR3 sequence is 21 residues long. V dropped 0 bases and J dropped 0; count of bases not matched to a gene: 12. Germline V gene sequence: CDR1 WNHNN, CDR2 SYGVQD (reference sequence). In DNA, the CDR3 is TGCGCCAGCAGTGAGTCGAAAAGGGGACAGGGGGCATCAAATAGCAATCAGCCCCAGCATTTT. Protein: CASSESKRGQGASNSNQPQHF.

This chain connects TRBV7-9 to TRBJ1-4; 10 nucleotides line up with TRBD1. The V segment lost 5 bases and the J segment 7 bases; nucleotides outside the gene matches: 10. This CDR3 comprises 16 residues. Germline-derived CDR1 and CDR2 are SEHNR and FQNEAQ (reference sequence). In nucleotides, the CDR3 is TGTGCCAGCAGCCCGAGGCGGGGACAGGGGCGTGAAAAACTGTTTTTT. The encoded protein is CASSPRRGQGREKLFF.

The V and J genes are TRBV9 and TRBJ2-1; TRBD1 matches 8 bases. Germline V CDR1 and CDR2: SGDLS, YYNGEE. CDR3 length: 16 amino acids. V shed 3 bases, J shed 4 bases, and the junction held 9 bases outside the gene matches. In DNA form, the CDR3 reads TGTGCCAGCAGCGGATCCGGGACAGGAGCATACAATGAGCAGTTCTTC. Residues: CASSGSGTGAYNEQFF.

The chain has TRBV27 and TRBJ2-3, with TRBD2 matching 7 bases. The CDR3 runs 16 residues. V was clipped by 5 bases and J by 0 bases; unmatched bases: 8. Germline assignment: CDR1 MNHEY and CDR2 SMNVEV (reference sequence). CDR3 region: CASSPPWRGSTDTQYF. The CDR3 bases are TGTGCCAGCAGTCCCCCCTGGCGGGGGAGCACAGATACGCAGTATTTT.

CDR3 nucleotide sequence: TGTGCCAGCAGCCCCGGCCGTTATCGGCGGGATGGCTACACCTTC. This sequence encodes CASSPGRYRRDGYTF. The chain combines TRBV7-8 with TRBJ1-2; D gene ambiguous. Germline values: CDR1 SGHVS, CDR2 FQNEAQ. V lost 5 bases and J lost 6, with 19 bases in between. The CDR3 is made up of 15 amino acids.

CDR3 in amino acids: CASSPRDLTGRITNTGELFF. The CDR3 region has the DNA TGTGCCAGCTCACCACGGGATCTGACAGGTCGAATAACGAACACCGGGGAGCTGTTTTTT. The chain is built from TRBV18 and TRBJ2-2; tentative D call: TRBD1 (6 bases). The CDR3 is 20 residues long. Germline CDR1 and CDR2: KGHSH and LQKENI. The V gene lost 1 base and the J gene lost 0 bases, with 21 bases spanning the gap.

The chain is built from TRBV7-9 and TRBJ1-2, with D tentatively TRBD1 (6 bases). Trimming left V 5 bases short and J 0 bases short, with 13 bases between. The CDR3 extends over 15 amino acids. The germline V gene has CDR1 SEHNR and CDR2 FQNEAQ (reference sequence). CDR3 region: CASSPQGLANYGYTF. The CDR3 nucleotides are TGTGCCAGCAGCCCTCAGGGGTTAGCTAACTATGGCTACACCTTC.

A note on this clone: This same CDR3 is encoded by further DNA sequences in the sample. The chain's CDR3 is CASSSGGPNTDTQYF. CDR3 coding DNA: TGTGCCAGCAGTTCCGGGGGACCGAACACAGATACGCAGTATTTT. The chain combines TRBV2 with TRBJ2-3; maybe TRBD2 (6 bases). CDR1 is SNHLY and CDR2 is FYNNEI in the germline V gene. CDR3 length: 15 residues. Between the trimmed V and J ends, which lost 5 bases and 2 bases, there was a span of 14 bases.

This clone was counted once. The J gene is TRBJ2-5, the V gene TRBV7-9; D is possibly TRBD2 (6 bases). V shed 11 bases and J shed 2 bases, with 9 bases lying between them. From germline, CDR1 is SEHNR and CDR2 FQNEAQ (reference sequence). The CDR3 covers 11 residues. CDR3 DNA: TGTGCCTTCCGGGAGCAAGAGACCCAGTACTTC. It specifies CAFREQETQYF.